What follows are 6 T cell receptor beta chains derived from one specimen sequenced in a study of T cell responses to AZD1222 COVID-19 vaccine (dated by TCRdb to the early 2020s). Reading the label with the study, this specimen's time point is: baseline before first vaccination. The method behind the library was the immunoSEQ multiplex PCR assay. TCRdb retrieved this table from immuneACCESS and kept in-frame rearrangements only. Not all clones are present; in checked studies, unresolved V genes account for under half, and no reason is known for the remainder. This sample gives 96,000 or so clones in total; roughly nine tenths of them show up just once. The ten largest clonotypes hold roughly 1.7% of the sample. The specimen was peripheral blood, collected on day 0 of AZD1222 vaccination. These receptors all come from an adult in good health.

The J gene is TRBJ1-4, the V gene TRBV12-3 or TRBV12-4, with no clear D. Between the trimmed V and J ends, which lost 3 bases and 8 bases, there was a span of 10 bases. The CDR3 is made up of 13 amino acids. The CDR3 loop reads CASSLQVGEKLFF. The CDR3 bases are TGTGCCAGCAGTTTGCAGGTTGGGGAAAAACTGTTTTTT.

The chain couples TRBV6-4 to TRBJ2-4; D may match TRBD1 or TRBD2 (6 bases each). Germline V gene sequence: CDR1 MRHNA, CDR2 SNTAGT. This CDR3 comprises 19 residues. Trimming pared 6 bases from V and 0 bases from J, leaving 24 bases between. CDR3 sequence: CASRPGGWGAPKAKNIQYF. As DNA, the CDR3 is TGTGCCAGCAGACCCGGAGGGTGGGGGGCTCCGAAAGCCAAAAACATTCAGTACTTC.

This chain joins TRBV5-1 and TRBJ2-1, with D tentatively TRBD2 (7 bases). The V and J ends lost 10 bases and 0 bases respectively, with 14 bases between them. The CDR3 totals 14 residues. Germline V CDR1 and CDR2: SGHRS, YFSETQ. Written as DNA, the CDR3 is TGCGCCTCGGGGGGCAGAAACTCCTACAATGAGCAGTTCTTC. Translated: CASGGRNSYNEQFF.

This rearrangement joins TRBV16 to TRBJ1-5; D unresolved. With 2 bases removed from V and 5 bases from J, the gap between germline ends came to 7 bases. The CDR3 runs to 13 residues. Looked up from germline, CDR1 is KGHSY and CDR2 is FQNENV. The CDR3 DNA follows: TGTGCCAGCAGCCAAAATGAAGATCAGCCCCAGCATTTT. It codes for CASSQNEDQPQHF.

The table lists this clone with a few counts. Other DNA sequences in the sample encode the same CDR3. CDR3 loop: CASSRTGFSEKLFF. For the CDR3, the DNA is TGTGCCAGCAGCCGAACAGGTTTCAGCGAAAAACTGTTTTTT. V gene TRBV28 combines with J gene TRBJ1-4, with D maybe TRBD1 (5 bases). The CDR3 is made up of 14 amino acids. Trimming cost V 6 bases and J 8 bases, with 16 bases left between them. The germline gives CDR1 MDHEN, CDR2 SYDVKM.

This clone was picked up a small number of times. The chain is built from TRBV5-1 and TRBJ1-1; D perhaps matches TRBD1 (5 bases). This CDR3 is built from 17 residues. Per the germline V gene, CDR1 is SGHRS and CDR2 is YFSETQ. Trimming removed 0 bases from V and 2 bases from J, with 17 bases in between. CDR3 loop: CASSLGGQGWVNTEAFF. For the CDR3, the DNA is TGCGCCAGCAGCTTGGGGGGCCAGGGTTGGGTTAACACTGAAGCTTTCTTT.